The clone carrying this T cell receptor beta chain was seen a handful of times. Its antigen is unknown. This sample is part of a study of CD8+ T cells in alopecia areata. Study-level results: Since there was just one nonresponder, nobody can yet say how baseline CD8+ expansion ties to response. Tofacitinib yielded significantly lower scalp clonality and fewer expanded CD8+ clones among the top 100. Normal skin's resident alphabeta T cells are also sequenced in scalp samples. TCR sharing was clearer in mice than between patients, perhaps partly owing to patient HLA diversity.

Following extraction, RNA underwent reverse transcription to cDNA, which served as the sequencing template. TCRdb's table, derived via immunoSEQ multiplex PCR, lists solely in-frame clones and lacks some. The repertoire consists of more than 150,000 clones, with approximately 51% occurring once and the leading ten covering around 10%. Sample treatment: oral pan-JAK inhibitor, 5-10 mg twice daily. Trimming took off 8 bases at V and 3 bases at J, with 17 bases between the two ends. The germline CDR1 and CDR2 sequences are LGHNA and YSLEER. The CDR3 has 16 amino acids. The sequence came from a human donor with alopecia areata. The rearrangement uses TRBV4-3 and TRBJ1-6; no definite D call. The source was CD8+ T cells sorted from blood, collected at approximately week 51, from a patient treated with tofacitinib. The CDR3 coding sequence is TGCGCCAGCCGCATTTCCCCCAGCAGCTATAATTCACCCCTCCACTTT. It encodes CASRISPSSYNSPLHF.